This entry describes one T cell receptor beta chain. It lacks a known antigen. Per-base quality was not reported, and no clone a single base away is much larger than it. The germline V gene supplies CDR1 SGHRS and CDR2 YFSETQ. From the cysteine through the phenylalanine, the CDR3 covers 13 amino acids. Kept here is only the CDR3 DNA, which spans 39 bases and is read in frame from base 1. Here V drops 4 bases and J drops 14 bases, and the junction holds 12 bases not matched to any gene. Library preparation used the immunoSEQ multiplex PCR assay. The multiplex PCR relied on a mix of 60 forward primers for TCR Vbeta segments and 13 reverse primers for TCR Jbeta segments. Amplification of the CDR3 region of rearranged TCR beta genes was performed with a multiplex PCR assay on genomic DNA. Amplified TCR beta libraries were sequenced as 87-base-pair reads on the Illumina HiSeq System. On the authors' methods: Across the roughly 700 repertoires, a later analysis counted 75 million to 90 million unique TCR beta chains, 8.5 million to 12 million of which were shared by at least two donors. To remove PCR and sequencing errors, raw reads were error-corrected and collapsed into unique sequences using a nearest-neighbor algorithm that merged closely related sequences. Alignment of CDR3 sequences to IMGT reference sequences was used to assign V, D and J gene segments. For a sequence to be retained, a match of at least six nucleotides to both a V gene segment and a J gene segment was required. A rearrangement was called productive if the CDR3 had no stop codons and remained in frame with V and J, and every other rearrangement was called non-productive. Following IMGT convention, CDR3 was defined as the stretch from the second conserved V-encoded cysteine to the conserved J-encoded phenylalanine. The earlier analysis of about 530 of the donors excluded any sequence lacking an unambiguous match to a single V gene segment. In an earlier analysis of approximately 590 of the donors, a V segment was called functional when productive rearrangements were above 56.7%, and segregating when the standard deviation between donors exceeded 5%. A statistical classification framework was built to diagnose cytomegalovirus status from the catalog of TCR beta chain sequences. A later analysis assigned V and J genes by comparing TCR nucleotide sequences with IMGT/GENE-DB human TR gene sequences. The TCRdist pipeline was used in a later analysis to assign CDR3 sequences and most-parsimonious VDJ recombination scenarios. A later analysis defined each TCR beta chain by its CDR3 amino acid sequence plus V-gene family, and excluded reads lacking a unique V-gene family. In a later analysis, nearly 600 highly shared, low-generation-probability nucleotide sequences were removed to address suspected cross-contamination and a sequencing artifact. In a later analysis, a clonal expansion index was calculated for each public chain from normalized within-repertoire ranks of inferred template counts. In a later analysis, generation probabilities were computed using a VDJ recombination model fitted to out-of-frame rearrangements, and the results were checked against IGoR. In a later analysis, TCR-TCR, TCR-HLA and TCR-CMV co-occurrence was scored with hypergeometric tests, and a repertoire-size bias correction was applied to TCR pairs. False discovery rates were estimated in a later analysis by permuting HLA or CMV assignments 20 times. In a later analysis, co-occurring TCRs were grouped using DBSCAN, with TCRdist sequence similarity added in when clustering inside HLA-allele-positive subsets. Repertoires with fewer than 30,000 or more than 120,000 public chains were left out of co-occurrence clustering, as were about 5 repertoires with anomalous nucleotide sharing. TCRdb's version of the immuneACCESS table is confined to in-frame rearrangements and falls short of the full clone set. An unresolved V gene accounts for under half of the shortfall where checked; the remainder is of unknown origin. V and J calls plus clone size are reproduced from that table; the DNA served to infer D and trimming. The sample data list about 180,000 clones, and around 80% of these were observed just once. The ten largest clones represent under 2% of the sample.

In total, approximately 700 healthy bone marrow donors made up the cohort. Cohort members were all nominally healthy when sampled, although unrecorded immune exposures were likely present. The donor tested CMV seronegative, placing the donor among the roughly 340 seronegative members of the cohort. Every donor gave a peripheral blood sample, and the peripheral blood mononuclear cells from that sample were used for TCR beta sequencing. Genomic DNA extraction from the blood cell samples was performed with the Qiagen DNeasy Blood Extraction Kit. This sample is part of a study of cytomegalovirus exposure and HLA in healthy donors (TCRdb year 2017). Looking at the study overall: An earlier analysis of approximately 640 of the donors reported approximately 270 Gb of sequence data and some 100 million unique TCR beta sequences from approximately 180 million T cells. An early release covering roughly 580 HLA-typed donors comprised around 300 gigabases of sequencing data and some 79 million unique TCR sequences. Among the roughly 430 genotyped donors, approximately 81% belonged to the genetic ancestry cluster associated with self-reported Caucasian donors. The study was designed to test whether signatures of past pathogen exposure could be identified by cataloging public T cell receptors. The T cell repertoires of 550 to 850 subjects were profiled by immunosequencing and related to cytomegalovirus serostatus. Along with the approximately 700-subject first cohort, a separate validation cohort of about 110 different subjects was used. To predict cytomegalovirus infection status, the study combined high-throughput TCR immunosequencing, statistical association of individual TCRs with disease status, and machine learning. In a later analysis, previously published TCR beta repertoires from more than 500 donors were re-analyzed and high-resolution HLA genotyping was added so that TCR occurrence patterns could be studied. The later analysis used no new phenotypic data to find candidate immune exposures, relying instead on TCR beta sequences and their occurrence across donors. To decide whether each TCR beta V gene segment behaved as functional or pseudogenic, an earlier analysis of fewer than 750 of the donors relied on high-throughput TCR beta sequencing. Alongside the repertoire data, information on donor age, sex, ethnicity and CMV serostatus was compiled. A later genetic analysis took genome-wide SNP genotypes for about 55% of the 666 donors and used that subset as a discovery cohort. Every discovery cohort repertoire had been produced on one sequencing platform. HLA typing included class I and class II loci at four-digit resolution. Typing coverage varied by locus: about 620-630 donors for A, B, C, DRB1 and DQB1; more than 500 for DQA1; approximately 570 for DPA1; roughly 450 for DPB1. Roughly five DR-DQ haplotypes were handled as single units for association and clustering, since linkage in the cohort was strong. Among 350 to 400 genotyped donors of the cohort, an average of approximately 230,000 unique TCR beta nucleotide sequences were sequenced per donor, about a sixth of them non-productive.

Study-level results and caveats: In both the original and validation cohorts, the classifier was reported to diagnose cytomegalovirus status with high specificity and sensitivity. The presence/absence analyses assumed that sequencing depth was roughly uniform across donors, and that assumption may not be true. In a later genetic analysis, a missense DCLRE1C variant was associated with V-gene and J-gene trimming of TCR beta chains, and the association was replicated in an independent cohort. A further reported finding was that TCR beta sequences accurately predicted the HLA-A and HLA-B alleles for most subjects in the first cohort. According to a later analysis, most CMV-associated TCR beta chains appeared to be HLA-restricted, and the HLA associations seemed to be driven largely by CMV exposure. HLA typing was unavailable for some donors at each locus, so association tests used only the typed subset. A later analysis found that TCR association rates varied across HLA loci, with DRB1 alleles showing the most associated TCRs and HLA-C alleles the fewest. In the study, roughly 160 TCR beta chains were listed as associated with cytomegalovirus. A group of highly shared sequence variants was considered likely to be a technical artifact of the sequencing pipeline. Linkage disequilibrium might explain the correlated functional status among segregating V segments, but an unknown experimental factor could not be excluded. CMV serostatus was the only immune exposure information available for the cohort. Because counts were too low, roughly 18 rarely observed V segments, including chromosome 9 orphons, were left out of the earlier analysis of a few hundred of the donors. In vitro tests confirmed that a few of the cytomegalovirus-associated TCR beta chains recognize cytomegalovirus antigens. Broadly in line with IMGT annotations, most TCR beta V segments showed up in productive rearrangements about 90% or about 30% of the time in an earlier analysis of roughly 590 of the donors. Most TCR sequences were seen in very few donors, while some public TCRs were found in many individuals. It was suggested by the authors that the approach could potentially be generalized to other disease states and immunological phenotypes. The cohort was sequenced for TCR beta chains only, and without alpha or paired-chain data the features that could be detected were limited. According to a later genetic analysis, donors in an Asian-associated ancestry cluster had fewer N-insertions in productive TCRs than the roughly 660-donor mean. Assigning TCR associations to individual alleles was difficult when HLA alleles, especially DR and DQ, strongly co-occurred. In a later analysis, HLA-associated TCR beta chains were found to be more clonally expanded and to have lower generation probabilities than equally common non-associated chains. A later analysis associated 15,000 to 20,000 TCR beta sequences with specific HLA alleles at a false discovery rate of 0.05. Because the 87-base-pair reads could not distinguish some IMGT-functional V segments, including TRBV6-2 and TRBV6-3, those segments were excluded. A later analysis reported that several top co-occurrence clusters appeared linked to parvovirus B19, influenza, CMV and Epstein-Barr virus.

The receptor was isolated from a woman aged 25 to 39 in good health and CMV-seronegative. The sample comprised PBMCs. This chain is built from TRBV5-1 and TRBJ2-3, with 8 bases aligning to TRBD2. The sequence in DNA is TGCGCCAGCAGCCGATCTCGGACTAGCTCGGCGTATTTT. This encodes CASSRSRTSSAYF.